A single sample is the source of the 2 T cell receptor beta chains below, sequenced in a study of T cell repertoires in cytomegalovirus infection. A single record per CDR3 protein comes from TCRdb applying MiXCR to the reads. This sample has 200,000 to 300,000 distinct CDR3 sequences, with approximately 13% found just once. Sequenced input: PBMCs. Source of these receptors: a human donor in good health (CMV status not recorded). Some clones in this sample may be carry-over from other donors' samples.

The CDR3: CAISDSKAGGPRDNEQFF. In DNA, the CDR3 is TGTGCCATCAGTGACTCCAAAGCGGGAGGGCCCAGGGACAATGAGCAGTTCTTC. The chain links TRBV10-3 to TRBJ2-1, with 10 bases lining up with TRBD2. CDR1 ENHRY and CDR2 SYGVKD come from the germline V gene. The J segment lost 5 bases and the V segment lost 3 bases, leaving 13 bases of the junction unmatched. The CDR3 runs to 18 residues.

This clonotype showed up many times. In DNA, the CDR3 is TGTGCCAGCAGCGGGGGAGCAGGACTGCCCCAGCATTTT. Its protein product is CASSGGAGLPQHF. The chain couples TRBV7-9 to TRBJ1-5, with a tentative D call TRBD1 (5 bases). V lost 5 bases, J lost 9 bases, and 14 bases lay in between. Germline CDR1 and CDR2: SEHNR and FQNEAQ (reference sequence). The CDR3 runs 13 residues.